The 14 T cell receptor beta chains listed next were all sequenced from one sample in a study of ipilimumab plus nivolumab after autologous stem cell transplantation. Sequenced by immunoSEQ multiplex PCR; TCRdb stores in-frame clones only, minus some. The data hold more than 2,000 clones, with about 73% observed a single time. The material sequenced was PBMCs, taken in a trial of ipilimumab plus nivolumab as post-transplant consolidation. These receptors all come from a male donor with multiple myeloma.

This chain links TRBV14 with TRBJ2-3; 8 positions agree with TRBD2. This CDR3 has 15 amino acids. After removal of 3 bases from V and 1 base from J, the junction contained 3 bases not matched to a gene. Germline V gene data show CDR1 as SGHDN and CDR2 as FVKESK. The CDR3 nucleotides are TGTGCCAGCAGCCAGACACTAGCGGGCACAGATACGCAGTATTTT. Translated: CASSQTLAGTDTQYF.

A few counts support this clone. This sequence joins TRBV7-2 and TRBJ2-5, with D unresolved. V dropped 4 bases and J dropped 1 base, with 10 bases sitting between them. Per germline, CDR1 SGHTA and CDR2 FQGNSA. The CDR3 has 14 amino acids. CDR3 residues: CASSSRRTQETQYF. The CDR3 region has the DNA TGTGCCAGCAGCTCAAGGCGAACCCAAGAGACCCAGTACTTC.

The chain links TRBV29-1 to TRBJ1-1, with 7 bases fitting TRBD1. This CDR3 region has 14 residues. Germline CDR1 is SQVTM and CDR2 is ANQGSEA. The V segment lost 2 bases and the J segment 1 base; nucleotides outside the gene matches: 4. The CDR3 protein is CSVERTGSNTEAFF. CDR3 in DNA: TGCAGCGTTGAAAGGACAGGATCGAACACTGAAGCTTTCTTT.

This rearrangement joins TRBV7-9 to TRBJ1-1; D is undetermined. CDR3 length: 15 residues. Trimming left V 1 base short and J 0 bases short, with 9 bases between. Germline V lookup: CDR1 SEHNR, CDR2 FQNEAQ (reference sequence). CDR3 nucleotides: TGTGCCAGCAGCTTAGTAGGCCAGATGAACACTGAAGCTTTCTTT. Its protein product is CASSLVGQMNTEAFF.

The chain links TRBV7-9 to TRBJ2-2; D may be TRBD2 (5 bases). V was pared by 6 bases and J by 6 bases, with 14 bases between. Germline V CDR1 and CDR2: SEHNR, FQNEAQ (reference sequence). This CDR3 comprises 14 residues. CDR3 sequence: CASRPTRVSGELFF. CDR3 coding DNA: TGTGCCAGCAGACCCACTAGAGTGTCCGGGGAGCTGTTTTTT.

The chain combines TRBV11-3 with TRBJ2-7, with D unclear. From germline, CDR1 is SGHNT and CDR2 YENEEA. The CDR3 has 12 residues. Trimming took 4 bases from V and 6 from J, leaving 10 bases between them. The CDR3 here is CASSSPNGEQYF. CDR3 DNA: TGTGCCAGCAGCTCCCCCAACGGCGAGCAGTACTTC.

CDR3 protein: CASSATGPLGPDTQYF. CDR3 bases: TGTGCCAGCAGTGCGACGGGACCCCTAGGTCCAGATACGCAGTATTTT. This chain links TRBV27 with TRBJ2-3; D is tentatively TRBD1 or TRBD2 (5 bases each). The germline CDR1 and CDR2 sequences are MNHEY and SMNVEV (reference sequence). This CDR3 contains 16 residues. Trimming stripped 5 bases from V and 4 bases from J, with 19 bases between.

The chain combines TRBV23-1 with TRBJ2-1, with a weak D call TRBD1 (6 bases). TRBV23-1 is an ORF, with its function uncertain. The CDR3 is made up of 16 amino acids. The V end was cut by 3 bases, the J end by 5 bases, with 17 bases between. CDR3 protein: CASSQNRETGNNEQFF. The CDR3 DNA follows: TGCGCCAGCAGTCAGAACAGGGAAACAGGGAACAATGAGCAGTTCTTC.

Concerning this clone: It is likely a read error, because the conserved phenylalanine at the end of the CDR3 is missing. The CDR3 sequence is CASSQDRAGGEQYL. The DNA for the CDR3 is TGTGCCAGCAGCCAAGACCGGGCCGGCGGCGAGCAGTACCTC. The chain couples TRBV4-2 to TRBJ2-7; D unresolved. The CDR3 sequence is 14 residues long. The V end was cut by 0 bases, the J end by 6 bases, with 12 bases between. The germline V gene has CDR1 LGHNA and CDR2 YNFKEQ.

The CDR3 here is CSAIWAMNTEAFF. DNA for the CDR3: TGCAGCGCTATATGGGCGATGAACACTGAAGCTTTCTTT. J is TRBJ1-1 and V is TRBV29-1; D remains ambiguous. V lost 7 bases to trimming and J lost 0 bases, with 12 bases between them. This CDR3 contains 13 residues. CDR1 SQVTM and CDR2 ANQGSEA come from the germline V gene.

This rearrangement joins TRBV7-9 to TRBJ2-7, with D perhaps matching TRBD2 (5 bases). Germline V gene lookup returns CDR1 SEHNR and CDR2 FQNEAQ (reference sequence). With 5 bases removed from V and 2 bases from J, the gap between germline ends came to 13 bases. The CDR3 consists of 14 residues. The CDR3 DNA is TGTGCCAGCAGCCGGGTTAGCGCGGCCTACGAGCAGTACTTC. As protein: CASSRVSAAYEQYF.

The chain couples TRBV28 to TRBJ1-1; TRBD1 matches at 10 bases. There are 15 residues in the CDR3. The V gene end was trimmed by 5 bases and the J gene end by 7 bases; junction bases not matched to a gene: 10. CDR1 is MDHEN and CDR2 is SYDVKM in the germline V gene. The CDR3 nucleotides are TGTGCCAGCAGTAAGACGCTGGGGACAGGGGATGAAGCTTTCTTT. This sequence encodes CASSKTLGTGDEAFF.

J is TRBJ2-7 and V is TRBV6-6; D gene ambiguous. V was cut by 6 bases and J by 7 bases, with 16 bases left in between. The CDR3 is 13 residues long. The germline gives CDR1 MNHNY, CDR2 SVGAGI (reference sequence). The CDR3 DNA follows: TGTGCCAGCAGCGGCCCGGACCGGCGGGAGCAGTACTTC. Protein: CASSGPDRREQYF.

The genes are TRBV7-2 and TRBJ2-2; 9 bases agree with TRBD2. There are 17 residues in the CDR3. After removal of 2 bases from V and 8 bases from J, the junction contained 12 bases not matched to a gene. Germline loops: CDR1 SGHTA, CDR2 FQGNSA. The CDR3 DNA is TGTGCCAGCAGCTTAACTGCGCGGGAGGGTCGCTTGGGGGAGCTGTTTTTT. It translates to CASSLTAREGRLGELFF.